Presented here are 25 T cell receptor beta chains from one specimen sequenced in a study of tumor-infiltrating lymphocytes in glioblastoma multiforme. TCRB libraries came from RNA via three nested multiplex PCR rounds. TCRdb ran MiXCR on the multiplex PCR reads and lists one entry per CDR3 protein. The sample records tens of thousands of distinct CDR3 sequences, roughly 64% being singletons. The sequencing sample was made of brain tumor tissue. These receptors originate from a male donor with glioblastoma.

This clonotype was found a few times. One junction end disagrees with the germline gene, perhaps due to a read error. The chain recombines TRBV20-1 with TRBJ2-1; D may be TRBD2 (5 bases). The CDR3 totals 16 residues. Germline V gives CDR1 DFQATT, CDR2 SNEGSKA (reference sequence). CDR3: CSASPGELTGNYEQSF. The CDR3 nucleotides are TGCAGTGCTAGCCCCGGGGAACTAACGGGTAACTATGAGCAGTCCTTC.

This chain joins TRBV11-1 and TRBJ2-7, with TRBD1 identical over 7 bases. The ends lost 5 bases at V and 7 bases at J; junction bases unmatched: 5. This CDR3 region has 12 residues. Germline lookup yields CDR1 SGHAT and CDR2 FQDESV (reference sequence). CDR3 protein: CASSGQEQEQYF. In DNA form, the CDR3 reads TGTGCCAGCAGCGGACAGGAGCAAGAGCAGTACTTC.

The sample holds a few counts of this clonotype. This chain uses TRBV24-1 with TRBJ2-3; possible D gene TRBD2, 5 bases. Deletions cut 10 bases from V and 2 bases from J, with 12 bases between. Per the germline V gene, CDR1 is KGHDR and CDR2 is SFDVKD. The CDR3 has 13 amino acids. The CDR3 DNA sequence: TGTGCCACTTCGGGGAGCCCCACAGATACGCAGTATTTT. It yields the protein CATSGSPTDTQYF.

This clonotype was counted a few times. A junction end diverges from the germline sequence, so it may reflect a read error. This chain uses TRBV4-1 with TRBJ2-3; no clear D. CDR3 length: 15 residues. Germline assignment: CDR1 MGHRA and CDR2 YSYEKL. CDR3 sequence reads: CASSPDTLGTDTQYF. The CDR3 bases are TGCGCCAGCAGCCCTGACACACTTGGCACGGATACGCAGTATTTT.

This clonotype occurred many times. J is TRBJ2-1 and V is TRBV20-1, with unresolved D. The V end was cut by 2 bases, the J end by 2 bases, with 10 bases between. Germline V gives CDR1 DFQATT, CDR2 SNEGSKA (reference sequence). The length of the CDR3 is 14 residues. CDR3 protein: CSARPPQTYNEQFF. The CDR3 coding sequence is TGCAGTGCTAGACCCCCCCAGACCTACAATGAGCAGTTCTTC.

The chain joins TRBV12-3 or TRBV12-4 to TRBJ2-7; weak D call: TRBD2 (5 bases). The ends were cut back, 0 bases at V and 0 bases at J, with 9 bases in the middle. The CDR3 totals 15 residues. Here the CDR3 DNA reads TGTGCCAGCAGTTTAGCGGGAGCCATCTCCTACGAGCAGTACTTC. Translation: CASSLAGAISYEQYF.

A note on this clonotype: This CDR3 fails to terminate in the conserved phenylalanine or tryptophan, so it likely reflects a read error. The genes are TRBV20-1 and TRBJ2-3; 11 nucleotides agree with TRBD2. Per germline, CDR1 DFQATT and CDR2 SNEGSKA (reference sequence). There are 14 residues in the CDR3. CDR3 in amino acids: CSAGSGRGAETQYS. Written as DNA, the CDR3 is TGCAGTGCTGGTAGCGGGAGGGGTGCAGAAACGCAGTATTCT.

As concerns this clonotype: A read error may account for a junction end that differs from germline. This rearrangement joins TRBV20-1 to TRBJ1-5; 10 bases are shared with TRBD1. This CDR3 has 14 residues. Germline V lookup: CDR1 DFQATT, CDR2 SNEGSKA (reference sequence). CDR3 bases: TGCAGTACTAGGGACAGGGGATTGCCTCAGCCCCAGCATTTT. This codes for CSTRDRGLPQPQHF.

A word on this clonotype: This may be a read error, as it is one base from a much larger clone. This chain uses TRBV12-5 with TRBJ1-4; maybe TRBD1 (5 bases). Germline V lookup: CDR1 LGHNT, CDR2 FRNRAP. The CDR3 consists of 15 residues. V was trimmed by 0 bases and J by 4 bases, leaving 9 bases between them. The CDR3 nucleotides read TGTGCTAGTGGTTTGGTCAGGACAATTAATGAAAAACTGTTTTTT. Protein sequence: CASGLVRTINEKLFF.

V and J are TRBV10-2 and TRBJ2-7; D may be TRBD1 (5 bases). The germline V gene encodes CDR1 WSHSY and CDR2 SAAADI. V gave up 7 bases and J gave up 0 bases, with 22 bases separating them. CDR3 length: 17 amino acids. The CDR3 loop reads CASTRVYQHNPSYEQYF. CDR3 coding DNA: TGCGCCAGCACCAGGGTCTATCAACATAACCCCTCCTACGAGCAGTACTTC.

For this clonotype: Just one base apart from a much larger clone, this may be a read error. CDR3 sequence (DNA): TGCGCCAGCATCAGGGAGAACTCCTACGAGCAGTACTTC. This encodes CASIRENSYEQYF. The V gene is TRBV5-1, the J gene TRBJ2-7; D is tentatively TRBD1 or TRBD2 (5 bases each). The length of the CDR3 is 13 residues. The germline CDR1 and CDR2 sequences are SGHRS and YFSETQ. Deletions cut 6 bases from V and 0 bases from J, with 10 bases between.

The chain recombines TRBV6-2 or TRBV6-3 with TRBJ2-7, with D maybe TRBD2 (5 bases). Germline V gives CDR1 MNHEY, CDR2 SVGEGT. V lost 7 bases and J lost 6, with 13 bases in between. This CDR3 region has 12 residues. The CDR3 loop is CASTPGYLEQYF. In DNA form, the CDR3 reads TGTGCCAGCACCCCGGGGTACCTCGAGCAGTACTTC.

This clonotype was counted at least ten times. This sequence joins TRBV10-3 and TRBJ1-1; D might be TRBD1 (5 bases). The germline gives CDR1 ENHRY, CDR2 SYGVKD. This CDR3 contains 14 residues. V lost 3 bases and J lost 0, with 8 bases in between. The CDR3 protein is CAISDTGLNTEAFF. The CDR3 DNA reads TGTGCCATCAGTGACACAGGCCTGAACACTGAAGCTTTCTTT.

Worth noting for this clonotype: Since no conserved phenylalanine or tryptophan closes the CDR3, a read error is the likely cause. The chain uses TRBV20-1 and TRBJ2-2; D is perhaps TRBD2 (5 bases). Looked up from germline, CDR1 is DFQATT and CDR2 is SNEGSKA (reference sequence). The CDR3 consists of 12 residues. The CDR3 nucleotides read TGCGGTGTACCAGCGGACGGCGGGGAGCTGTTTTCT. This sequence encodes CGVPADGGELFS.

The sample holds many counts of this clonotype. CDR3 in amino acids: CSAGRTLGTQYF. The CDR3 DNA follows: TGCAGTGCTGGTAGGACCCTCGGGACCCAGTACTTC. The genes are TRBV20-1 and TRBJ2-5; D is unclear. CDR3 length equals 12 residues. Germline V gene sequence: CDR1 DFQATT, CDR2 SNEGSKA (reference sequence). V was pared by 5 bases and J by 7 bases, with 14 bases between.

This rearrangement joins TRBV4-2 to TRBJ2-7, with 10 bases lining up with TRBD1. V was clipped by 3 bases and J by 6 bases; unmatched bases: 8. The CDR3 runs to 15 residues. Germline CDR1 LGHNA, CDR2 YNFKEQ. The CDR3 here is CASSHDPGQGSEQYF. The CDR3 nucleotides read TGTGCCAGCAGCCATGACCCGGGACAGGGGAGCGAGCAGTACTTC.

A remark on this clonotype: A read error is likely, as this CDR3 ends without the conserved phenylalanine or tryptophan. Because the CDR3's place on the DNA is in doubt, the DNA is left out and the CDR3 is given as listed by TCRdb. The chain has TRBV6-5 and TRBJ1-1; whether TRBD1, the table's D call, matches the DNA was not checked. The CDR3 totals 14 residues, both ends included. CDR1 is MNHEY and CDR2 is SVGAGI in the germline V gene. CDR3 amino acids: CASRPPTPNTEAFS.

This clonotype appeared many times. DNA for the CDR3: TGTGCCAGCAGTTCCAGCGGGCCTAGGGGGACAGATACGCAGTATTTT. As protein: CASSSSGPRGTDTQYF. V is TRBV5-5 and J is TRBJ2-3, with D possibly called TRBD1 or TRBD2 (6 bases each). Trimming removed 5 bases at V and 3 bases at J, with 19 bases between. CDR1 and CDR2 (germline): SGHKS, YYEKEE (reference sequence). The CDR3 spans 16 residues.

This clonotype was seen only a few times. One junction end does not reproduce the germline sequence, and a read error may be involved. The chain is built from TRBV6-1 and TRBJ2-7; a weak D match, TRBD1 (6 bases). Germline lookup yields CDR1 MNHNS and CDR2 SASEGT. CDR3 length: 13 amino acids. The CDR3 loop reads CASSNTGSNEQCF. The CDR3, as DNA: TGTGCCAGTAGTAATACAGGGAGTAACGAGCAGTGCTTC.

Regarding this clonotype: In this CDR3 the conserved last residue, phenylalanine or tryptophan, is missing, so a read error is likely. The limits of the CDR3 on the DNA are not certain, so only TCRdb's listed CDR3 is given. The V and J genes are TRBV11-2 and TRBJ2-7; the table's D call, TRBD1, was not checked against the DNA. The CDR3 is 14 residues long, ends included. From germline, CDR1 is SGHAT and CDR2 FQNNGV. This CDR3 is CASSLGQGPYEQHL.

Of note for this clonotype: No conserved phenylalanine or tryptophan is present at the end of the CDR3, so a read error is the likely explanation. It is unclear where the CDR3 begins or ends on the DNA, so no DNA is shown, and the CDR3 is as TCRdb lists it. J is TRBJ2-7 and V is TRBV20-1; the D call TRBD2 from the table was never checked on the DNA. In germline, CDR1 is DFQATT, CDR2 SNEGSKA (reference sequence). The CDR3 is made up of 15 amino acids, end residues included. This chain's CDR3 is CSASTLGSTAVEQYL.

The V and J genes are TRBV12-3 or TRBV12-4 and TRBJ2-3; 7 bases line up with TRBD2. The CDR3 length is 14 residues. After removal of 9 bases from V and 0 bases from J, the junction contained 6 bases not matched to a gene. CDR3 protein: CASREAPSTDTQYF. DNA of the CDR3: TGTGCCAGTCGGGAGGCCCCTAGCACAGATACGCAGTATTTT.

This clonotype was seen ten or more times. This chain joins TRBV29-1 and TRBJ2-7; tentatively, D is TRBD1 (5 bases). CDR1 is SQVTM, CDR2 ANQGSEA, per germline. CDR3 length equals 12 residues. The V end was cut by 7 bases, the J end by 0 bases, with 10 bases between. DNA of the CDR3: TGCAGCGCGCTCGACAGCTCCTACGAGCAGTACTTC. It is translated as CSALDSSYEQYF.

The genes are TRBV10-3 and TRBJ2-1; D not resolved. Trimming pared 9 bases from V and 9 bases from J, leaving 21 bases between. Germline V gene lookup returns CDR1 ENHRY and CDR2 SYGVKD. This CDR3 has 14 amino acids. The CDR3 is CAITPAQGIGEQFF. CDR3 sequence (DNA): TGTGCCATAACCCCGGCACAAGGGATCGGTGAGCAGTTCTTC.

The J gene is TRBJ2-3, the V gene TRBV29-1; the D is unclear. Germline CDR1 SQVTM, CDR2 ANQGSEA. Trimming cost V 7 bases and J 7 bases, with 12 bases left between them. CDR3 length: 11 amino acids. CDR3 sequence reads: CSAAPVYTQYF. The CDR3 bases are TGCAGCGCCGCACCAGTCTATACGCAGTATTTT.